This T cell receptor (beta chain) was profiled in a study of sequential checkpoint blockade in melanoma. Turning to the study itself: First-line arms were nivolumab then ipilimumab, or the reverse, randomized 1:1. After both sequences, patients received maintenance nivolumab.

Trimming stripped 5 bases from V and 4 bases from J, with 23 bases between. The germline V gene has CDR1 SNHLY and CDR2 FYNNEI. The length of the CDR3 is 18 residues. Sample treatment: randomized to nivolumab then ipilimumab (arm A) or the reverse (arm B). DNA-damaging chemotherapy had not been given to any patient beforehand. Live CD3+CD8+ CD19− CD56− cells were sorted from PBMCs. Clones were read by immunoSEQ multiplex PCR, and TCRdb kept only the in-frame ones, dropping some. The sample lists roughly 17,000 clones; 60% to 70% were seen once. The rearrangement uses TRBV2 and TRBJ2-2; D is possibly TRBD1 (5 bases). This TCR came from a human donor with melanoma. This sample comprised CD8+ T cells sorted from blood (inferred from file names), obtained from a patient given nivolumab and ipilimumab in sequence. CDR3 sequence (DNA): TGTGCCAGCAGTCAAAACGACATAGGGGCGAAGTCCACCGGGGAGCTGTTTTTT. This sequence encodes CASSQNDIGAKSTGELFF.